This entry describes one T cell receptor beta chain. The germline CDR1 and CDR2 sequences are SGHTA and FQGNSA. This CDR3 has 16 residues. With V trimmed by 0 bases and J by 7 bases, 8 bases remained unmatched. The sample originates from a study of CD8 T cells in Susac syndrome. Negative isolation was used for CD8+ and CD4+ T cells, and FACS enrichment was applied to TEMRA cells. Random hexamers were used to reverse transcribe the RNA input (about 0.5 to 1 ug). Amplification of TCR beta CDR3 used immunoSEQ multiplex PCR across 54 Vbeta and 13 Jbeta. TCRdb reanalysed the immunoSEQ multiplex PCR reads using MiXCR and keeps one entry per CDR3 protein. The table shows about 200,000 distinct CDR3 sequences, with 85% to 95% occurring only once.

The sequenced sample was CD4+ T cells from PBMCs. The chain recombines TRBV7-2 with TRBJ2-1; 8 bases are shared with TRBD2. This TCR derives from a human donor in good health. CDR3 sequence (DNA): TGTGCCAGCAGCTTAGCGGCGGGGGGTTCCCTGAATGAGCAGTTCTTC. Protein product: CASSLAAGGSLNEQFF.